These 6 T cell receptor beta chains were sequenced from one sample in a study of tumor-infiltrating lymphocytes in localized non-small cell lung cancer. TCRdb keeps only in-frame clones here, not all; method: immunoSEQ multiplex PCR. The table includes around 15,000 clones, around three quarters detected once. The sequencing sample was made of lung tumor tissue. Every receptor here comes from a human donor with non-small cell lung cancer.

This clone showed up just a few times. Within the sample, other DNA sequences also encode this same CDR3. The J gene is TRBJ2-7, the V gene TRBV11-2; TRBD1 aligns across 11 bases. The V gene end was trimmed by 2 bases and the J gene end by 3 bases; junction bases not matched to a gene: 3. Per the germline V gene, CDR1 is SGHAT and CDR2 is FQNNGV. This CDR3 has 15 amino acids. CDR3 residues: CASSLRGTGGYEQYF. As DNA, the CDR3 is TGTGCCAGCAGCTTAAGAGGGACAGGGGGCTACGAGCAGTACTTC.

This rearrangement joins TRBV10-2 to TRBJ1-1; D ambiguous. V was cut by 7 bases and J by 1 base, with 13 bases left in between. There are 14 residues in the CDR3. Germline CDR1 WSHSY, CDR2 SAAADI. Here the CDR3 DNA reads TGCGCCAGCAAAATCCTAGTGGGGAACACTGAAGCTTTCTTT. Translated, it gives CASKILVGNTEAFF.

As regards this clone: Lacking the conserved final phenylalanine or tryptophan, this CDR3 likely reflects a read error. V is TRBV27 and J is TRBJ2-7; D is unclear. The ends were cut back, 6 bases at V and 2 bases at J, with 14 bases in the middle. Germline-derived CDR1 and CDR2 are MNHEY and SMNVEV (reference sequence). CDR3 length: 14 amino acids. CDR3 in DNA: TGTGCCAGCAGCTCCCCGGGCAAACCCTACGAGCAGTACCTC. Its translation is CASSSPGKPYEQYL.

The chain employs TRBV15 and TRBJ2-5; the match to TRBD1 covers 10 bases. V lost 2 bases, J lost 4 bases, and 10 bases stayed unmatched. The CDR3 is 17 amino acids. Germline loops: CDR1 LNHNV, CDR2 YYDKDF (reference sequence). The CDR3 spells CATSRTPGQGKRETQYF. The CDR3 DNA reads TGTGCCACCAGCAGAACTCCGGGACAGGGGAAACGAGAGACCCAGTACTTC.

The chain recombines TRBV7-2 with TRBJ2-3; D gene ambiguous. There are 14 residues in the CDR3. Trimming removed 3 bases at V and 6 bases at J, with 13 bases between. Germline lookup yields CDR1 SGHTA and CDR2 FQGNSA. CDR3 sequence: CASSFVGLSDTQYF. The CDR3, as DNA: TGTGCCAGCAGCTTCGTGGGGTTGTCGGATACGCAGTATTTT. Using reference TRBV7-2 and TRBJ2-3 for the parts outside the CDR3, the full variable domain is GAGVSQSPSNKVTEKGKDVELRCDPISGHTALYWYRQSLGQGLEFLIYFQGNSAPDKSGLPSDRFSAERTGGSVSTLTIQRTQQEDSAVYLCASSFVGLSDTQYFGPGTRLTVL.

The chain combines TRBV6-5 with TRBJ2-5, with no clear D. The length of the CDR3 is 14 residues. Germline loops: CDR1 MNHEY, CDR2 SVGAGI. With 4 bases removed from V and 0 bases from J, the gap between germline ends came to 9 bases. The CDR3 reads CASSLNANQETQYF. The CDR3 DNA reads as TGTGCCAGCAGTTTGAATGCAAACCAAGAGACCCAGTACTTC.